The entry below gives a single T cell receptor (beta chain) sequence along with its context. The data stem from a study of patients and donors after allogeneic stem cell transplantation. MiXCR, applied by TCRdb to the RT-PCR reads, yields one record per CDR3 protein. The table has about 960,000 distinct CDR3 sequences, 15% to 20% seen once. This TCR was recovered from a human donor who was either an allogeneic HSCT recipient or a stem cell or donor lymphocyte infusion donor (not recorded which). It is not recorded whose cells these are; they may come from a transplant donor. Sequenced input: blood, either unsorted or a sorted T cell fraction (not recorded which).

CDR3 protein: CASSHQISFGTEAFF. In DNA, the CDR3 is TGTGCCAGCAGCCACCAAATATCGTTCGGGACTGAAGCTTTCTTT. The rearrangement links TRBV3-1 to TRBJ1-1; D not resolved. V was trimmed by 3 bases and J by 5 bases, leaving 16 bases between them. The CDR3 totals 15 residues. Per the germline V gene, CDR1 is LGHDT and CDR2 is YNNKEL (reference sequence).